The 17 T cell receptor beta chains in this list originate from one sample, sequenced in a study of shared clonotypes between healthy human individuals. CD45RO-negative, CCR7-selected cells formed the naive CD8 fraction, which excluded terminally differentiated effector memory CD45RA+ cells. TCRdb keeps only in-frame clones here, not all; method: immunoSEQ multiplex PCR. The repertoire holds under 700,000 clones, with 90% to 95% as singletons. What was sequenced was naive CD8+ T cells sorted from blood. Source of these receptors: a woman aged 25 to 39 in good health.

This chain connects TRBV28 to TRBJ1-1; D remains ambiguous. V gave up 2 bases and J gave up 8 bases, with 15 bases separating them. This CDR3 has 14 amino acids. CDR1 and CDR2 (germline): MDHEN, SYDVKM. CDR3 residues: CASSLGGKWREAFF. CDR3 bases: TGTGCCAGCAGTTTAGGAGGAAAGTGGAGGGAAGCTTTCTTT.

The V gene is TRBV10-1, the J gene TRBJ2-7, with 8 bases lining up with TRBD2. The CDR3 spans 15 residues. CDR1 is WNHNN and CDR2 is SYGVQD in the germline V gene (reference sequence). V lost 2 bases and J lost 2; bases outside the gene matches: 5. CDR3 loop: CASSEPREATYEQYF. CDR3 coding DNA: TGCGCCAGCAGTGAGCCGCGGGAGGCCACCTACGAGCAGTACTTC.

The table lists this clone with a few counts. The V call is TRBV2, the J call TRBJ1-2, with D unresolved. Germline CDR1 is SNHLY and CDR2 is FYNNEI. CDR3 length: 12 residues. V gave up 1 base and J gave up 5 bases, with 5 bases separating them. The CDR3 DNA sequence: TGTGCCAGCAGTGAAGACTTGTATGGCTACACCTTC. Translating gives CASSEDLYGYTF.

The CDR3 here is CASSVESGRAYEQYF. The CDR3 coding sequence is TGTGCCAGCAGCGTAGAGAGCGGGAGGGCCTACGAGCAGTACTTC. This chain connects TRBV9 to TRBJ2-7; 10 bases are shared with TRBD2. CDR1 and CDR2 from the germline V gene are SGDLS and YYNGEE. The junction had 2 bases not matched to a gene; V was cut back by 0 bases and J by 2 bases. The CDR3 totals 15 residues.

The chain is built from TRBV28 and TRBJ2-1; 9 bases fit TRBD2. The ends lost 6 bases at V and 4 bases at J; junction bases unmatched: 4. This CDR3 contains 14 residues. Germline loops: CDR1 MDHEN, CDR2 SYDVKM. The CDR3 DNA is TGTGCCAGCAGCCTAGCGGGGATATACAATGAGCAGTTCTTC. This gives the protein CASSLAGIYNEQFF.

The sample holds one count of this clone. Different DNA sequences within this sample yield the same CDR3. The chain joins TRBV30 to TRBJ1-5, with D unresolved. CDR1 and CDR2 from the germline V gene are GTSNPN and SVGIG (reference sequence). This CDR3 is 14 amino acids long. V gave up 0 bases and J gave up 0 bases, with 6 bases separating them. CDR3 bases: TGTGCCTGGAGTGTTGGTTATAGCAATCAGCCCCAGCATTTT. Translated, it gives CAWSVGYSNQPQHF.

This clone was recorded only once. The chain is built from TRBV5-1 and TRBJ2-5, with TRBD2 identical over 10 bases. The end of the DNA is better explained by TRBJ2-7, so the J call may be wrong. Germline V CDR1 and CDR2: SGHRS, YFSETQ. This CDR3 region has 18 residues. The DNA of the CDR3 is TGCGCCAGCAGCTTGGTGTTCAGGGGCCCTAGCGGGAGCTACGAGCAGTACTTC. Translated: CASSLVFRGPSGSYEQYF.

Remarks on this clone: The same CDR3 is also encoded by other DNA sequences in this sample. The chain carries TRBV29-1 and TRBJ1-1, with no clear D. With 2 bases removed from V and 5 bases from J, the gap between germline ends came to 6 bases. The CDR3 loop spans 11 amino acids. CDR1 SQVTM and CDR2 ANQGSEA come from the germline V gene. CDR3 protein: CSVEWGTEAFF. CDR3 DNA: TGCAGCGTTGAATGGGGTACTGAAGCTTTCTTT.

This clone was detected once. The CDR3 nucleotides read TGTGCCAGCAGTTCAGGAGGGAGGGTGAACGAGCAGTACTTC. Its translation is CASSSGGRVNEQYF. V and J are TRBV27 and TRBJ2-7; 7 bases agree with TRBD2. The ends lost 4 bases at V and 5 bases at J; junction bases unmatched: 8. This CDR3 contains 14 residues. Germline V gene data show CDR1 as MNHEY and CDR2 as SMNVEV (reference sequence).

This clone was detected once. V and J are TRBV12-1 and TRBJ2-7; the table's D call, TRBD2, has no DNA check behind it. TRBV12-1 is tagged as a pseudogene. The CDR3 is 9 residues long. The chain's CDR3 is CASAYEQYF. CDR3 sequence (DNA): TGTGCCTCGGCCTACGAGCAGTACTTC.

The chain is built from TRBV19 and TRBJ2-3; D gene uncertain. CDR1 and CDR2 from the germline V gene are LNHDA and SQIVND (reference sequence). CDR3 length: 14 amino acids. V was cut by 7 bases and J by 3 bases, with 14 bases left in between. The CDR3 bases are TGTGCCAGTAATGATCGTTTAGGGACAGATACGCAGTATTTT. Protein: CASNDRLGTDTQYF.

The chain's CDR3 is CASSLGIYYEQYF. The CDR3 DNA is TGTGCCAGCAGCCTAGGGATTTACTACGAGCAGTACTTC. This chain joins TRBV7-2 and TRBJ2-5; D gene unclear. Judging by the DNA end, TRBJ2-7 fits better; the J call may be wrong. This CDR3 contains 13 residues. Germline CDR1 is SGHTA and CDR2 is FQGNSA.

This clone is a singleton in its sample. This chain links TRBV6-5 with TRBJ1-2; no clear D. The CDR3 covers 15 residues. Per germline, CDR1 MNHEY and CDR2 SVGAGI. V shed 0 bases and J shed 3 bases, with 11 bases lying between them. The CDR3 loop reads CASSYSWEEDYGYTF. The DNA for the CDR3 is TGTGCCAGCAGTTACTCCTGGGAAGAGGACTATGGCTACACCTTC.

The chain carries TRBV7-7 and TRBJ2-3; 8 nucleotides match TRBD2. Germline CDR1 is SSHAT and CDR2 is FNYEAQ (reference sequence). The CDR3 is made up of 15 amino acids. V lost 5 bases and J lost 6; bases outside the gene matches: 10. CDR3 nucleotide sequence: TGTGCCAGCAGCCCCGCCCGGGAGGGCCTTGATACGCAGTATTTT. This encodes CASSPAREGLDTQYF.

The gene calls are TRBV29-1 and TRBJ2-1, with a weak D call TRBD1 (6 bases). V lost 2 bases to trimming and J lost 3 bases, with 17 bases between them. Germline V lookup: CDR1 SQVTM, CDR2 ANQGSEA. The CDR3 sequence is 16 residues long. CDR3 in amino acids: CSVENQDRPFYNEQFF. In DNA, the CDR3 is TGCAGCGTTGAAAACCAGGACAGACCCTTCTACAATGAGCAGTTCTTC.

As concerns this clone: Other DNA variants within this sample encode the same CDR3. V and J are TRBV9 and TRBJ2-7; 7 bases line up with TRBD2. With 1 base clipped from V and 0 bases from J, the junction kept 1 base outside the gene matches. From germline, CDR1 is SGDLS and CDR2 YYNGEE. The CDR3 covers 14 residues. In DNA, the CDR3 is TGTGCCAGCAGCGTAAGCGGGAACTCCTACGAGCAGTACTTC. Protein sequence: CASSVSGNSYEQYF. Full variable domain (rest looked up from reference TRBV9 and TRBJ2-7): DSGVTQTPKHLITATGQRVTLRCSPRSGDLSVYWYQQSLDQGLQFLIQYYNGEERAKGNILERFSAQQFPDLHSELNLSSLELGDSALYFCASSVSGNSYEQYFGPGTRLTVT.

This clone has a single count. J is TRBJ2-5 and V is TRBV6-5; D is possibly TRBD2 (6 bases). The CDR3 is 16 amino acids. Between the trimmed V and J ends, which lost 0 bases and 6 bases, there was a span of 17 bases. In germline, CDR1 is MNHEY, CDR2 SVGAGI. CDR3 amino acids: CASSYSKREHGKTQYF. In nucleotides, the CDR3 is TGTGCCAGCAGTTACTCGAAACGGGAGCATGGAAAGACCCAGTACTTC.